This T cell receptor beta chain was obtained from a study of T-cell reconstitution after alpha-beta-depleted transplantation in children. The study, taken as a whole, reports: Newly generated T cells supplied most T-cell counts and diversity one year post-transplant. Surviving thymic progenitors and recipient T cells were the source of high TCRbeta diversity at day 60 in some patients. Several hundred rapidly expanded clones from non-depleted graft cells reportedly supplied alpha-beta T cells about two months post-transplant.

To note about this clonotype: The antigen is undetermined.

As it was prepared, the TCRbeta library received unique molecular identifiers. One entry per CDR3 protein results from TCRdb running MiXCR on the PCR reads. Of about 350,000 distinct CDR3 sequences listed, 15% to 20% are singletons. CDR1 DFQATT and CDR2 SNEGSKA come from the germline V gene (reference sequence). The J segment lost 0 bases and the V segment lost 6 bases, leaving 14 bases of the junction unmatched. The CDR3 is 17 amino acids. This receptor was obtained from a male patient aged 2 to 9 who had a stem cell transplant for acute lymphoblastic leukemia, so the T cells may come from the graft donor. This material consisted of PBMCs, mostly from graft donor cells, taken 360 days after TCRalphabeta/CD19-depleted stem cell transplant. This chain links TRBV20-1 with TRBJ2-3, with 8 bases identical to TRBD2. For the CDR3, the DNA is TGCAGTGCCCTAGGGCTTTGGACTAGCCCTAGCACAGATACGCAGTATTTT. It encodes CSALGLWTSPSTDTQYF.